The 10 T cell receptor beta chains below come from one sample, sequenced in a study of CD4 T cells in relation to SARS-CoV-2 and coronaviruses. The antigens of these receptors remain unknown. Generated by immunoSEQ multiplex PCR, the TCRdb table keeps only in-frame clones and is missing some. The sample lists about 12,000 clones; roughly 65% were seen once. CD4+ T cells from unexposed donors were obtained before the COVID-19 pandemic (2011-2018). Isolation of CD4+ T cells took place after approximately eleven days in culture. Sequenced material: CD4+ T cells from PBMCs, cultured in vitro. The receptors come from a human donor in good health.

The J gene is TRBJ2-1, the V gene TRBV3-1 (or the pseudogene TRBV3-2); D remains ambiguous. The CDR3 contains 14 residues. V was cut by 1 base and J by 3 bases, with 7 bases left in between. The germline V gene encodes CDR1 LGHDT and CDR2 YNNKEL (reference sequence). DNA for the CDR3: TGTGCCAGCAGCCAAGGCGTCAACTACAATGAGCAGTTCTTC. Amino acids: CASSQGVNYNEQFF.

The chain carries TRBV21-1 and TRBJ1-6; the D call in the table, TRBD1, was not verified against the DNA. TRBV21-1 is assigned pseudogene status. The CDR3 totals 16 residues. The CDR3: CASSKDGTGANSPLHF. CDR3 nucleotides: TGTGCCAGCAGCAAAGATGGGACAGGGGCAAATTCACCCCTCCACTTT.

This clone has more than one count but fewer than ten. The J gene is TRBJ2-5, the V gene TRBV5-1, with TRBD1 identical over 9 bases. This CDR3 is built from 16 residues. CDR1 is SGHRS and CDR2 is YFSETQ in the germline V gene. Trimming cost V 0 bases and J 2 bases; bases outside gene matches: 5. The CDR3 reads CASSLGVGQGQETQYF. CDR3 nucleotide sequence: TGCGCCAGCAGCTTGGGTGTCGGACAGGGGCAAGAGACCCAGTACTTC.

The count of this clone is one. The chain employs TRBV9 and TRBJ2-7; 8 positions agree with TRBD2. CDR3 length: 15 residues. CDR1 and CDR2 (germline): SGDLS, YYNGEE. The junction had 8 bases not matched to a gene; V was cut back by 2 bases and J by 4 bases. The CDR3 DNA reads as TGTGCCAGCAGCGTCGCCGGGACTAGTTCGTACGAGCAGTACTTC. It translates to CASSVAGTSSYEQYF.

The chain combines TRBV29-1 with TRBJ1-2; D is perhaps TRBD1 (5 bases). CDR3 length: 12 amino acids. Germline V gene sequence: CDR1 SQVTM, CDR2 ANQGSEA. Trimming took 6 bases from V and 5 from J, leaving 13 bases between them. As DNA, the CDR3 is TGCAGCGTCCTGGCAGGGTCATATGGCTACACCTTC. Its protein is CSVLAGSYGYTF.

This chain uses TRBV25-1 with TRBJ1-6; D may be TRBD1 (5 bases). Germline V gene data show CDR1 as MGHDK and CDR2 as SYGVNS. Trimming removed 8 bases at V and 0 bases at J, with 8 bases between. The CDR3 has 14 residues. The CDR3: CASLDSSYNSPLHF. The CDR3 DNA is TGTGCCAGCCTTGACAGCTCCTATAATTCACCCCTCCACTTT.

The chain couples TRBV5-1 to TRBJ1-2, with 8 bases identical to TRBD1. This CDR3 spans 14 amino acids. The V gene end was trimmed by 0 bases and the J gene end by 8 bases; junction bases not matched to a gene: 6. Germline assignment: CDR1 SGHRS and CDR2 YFSETQ. CDR3 bases: TGCGCCAGCAGCTTGGCCTTGACAGGGGTAGGCTACACCTTC. This encodes CASSLALTGVGYTF.

V gene TRBV28 combines with J gene TRBJ2-5, with D perhaps TRBD2 (7 bases). The length of the CDR3 is 15 residues. V gave up 7 bases and J gave up 2 bases, with 17 bases separating them. Per germline, CDR1 MDHEN and CDR2 SYDVKM. Here the CDR3 DNA reads TGTGCCAGCAATCTGGGGGGGCAGAAACAAGAGACCCAGTACTTC. It yields the protein CASNLGGQKQETQYF.

The V gene is TRBV4-1, the J gene TRBJ2-5; TRBD1 or TRBD2 may be the D gene (5 bases each). Germline lookup yields CDR1 MGHRA and CDR2 YSYEKL. The CDR3 consists of 18 residues. V was shortened by 0 bases and J by 3 bases, with 20 bases between the two germline ends. CDR3 bases: TGCGCCAGCAGCCAAGATCGGGGACCAGGAGTTGACAAAGAGACCCAGTACTTC. Residues: CASSQDRGPGVDKETQYF.

This sequence joins TRBV5-1 and TRBJ1-6; 7 bases match TRBD1. The ends lost 5 bases at V and 9 bases at J; junction bases unmatched: 11. The CDR3 covers 15 residues. CDR1 is SGHRS, CDR2 YFSETQ, per germline. The DNA of the CDR3 is TGCGCCAGCAGTCTCGGACAGGAGAGGAGTTCACCCCTCCACTTT. Protein: CASSLGQERSSPLHF. Complete variable domain (other parts from reference TRBV5-1 and TRBJ1-6): KAGVTQTPRYLIKTRGQQVTLSCSPISGHRSVSWYQQTPGQGLQFLFEYFSETQRNKGNFPGRFSGRQFSNSRSEMNVSTLELGDSALYLCASSLGQERSSPLHFGNGTRLTVT.